These 20 T cell receptor beta chains came from one sample sequenced in a study of T cells in Graves' hyperthyroidism and ophthalmopathy. Using RNA transcripts as the source, TCR beta CDR3 regions were amplified. TCR CDR3 regions were first amplified by RT-PCR with HTBI primers. TCRdb re-derived calls from the multiplex PCR reads in MiXCR, one entry per CDR3 protein. The sample carries 300,000 or so distinct CDR3 sequences, about 15% recorded once. The sample was blood. These receptors all stem from a man aged 25 to 40 with Graves' hyperthyroidism.

The chain joins TRBV12-3 or TRBV12-4 to TRBJ1-2; D perhaps matches TRBD1 (6 bases). This CDR3 region has 13 residues. Trimming left V 4 bases short and J 5 bases short, with 11 bases between. DNA of the CDR3: TGTGCCAGCAGTTCCCGACAGGTTTATGGCTACACCTTC. Translated, it gives CASSSRQVYGYTF.

This clonotype was counted at least ten times. The chain combines TRBV12-3 or TRBV12-4 with TRBJ2-1; 12 nucleotides match TRBD2. There are 16 residues in the CDR3. With 5 bases clipped from V and 9 bases from J, the junction kept 11 bases outside the gene matches. The CDR3 protein is CASSPTWTSGEGEQFF. For the CDR3, the DNA is TGTGCCAGCAGTCCGACCTGGACTAGCGGGGAGGGTGAGCAGTTCTTC.

The genes are TRBV27 and TRBJ1-1; maybe TRBD1 (5 bases). V was cut by 2 bases and J by 5 bases, with 15 bases left in between. The germline CDR1 and CDR2 sequences are MNHEY and SMNVEV (reference sequence). This CDR3 region has 15 residues. The CDR3, as DNA: TGTGCCAGCAGTTTAGGGGGGAGGGGCCCGACTGAAGCTTTCTTT. It translates to CASSLGGRGPTEAFF.

This clonotype was counted at least ten times. This chain links TRBV5-6 with TRBJ2-5; no clear D gene. Germline assignment: CDR1 SGHDT and CDR2 YYEEEE. This CDR3 contains 13 residues. V lost 2 bases and J 2 bases, leaving 7 bases between the germline ends. CDR3 amino acids: CASSLPGQETQYF. The CDR3 DNA sequence: TGTGCCAGCAGCTTACCCGGTCAAGAGACCCAGTACTTC.

In its sample, this clonotype was seen many times. The J gene is TRBJ1-1, the V gene TRBV6-1; D not resolved. Deletions cut 5 bases from V and 4 bases from J, with 11 bases between. CDR1 and CDR2 from the germline V gene are MNHNS and SASEGT. This CDR3 has 13 residues. CDR3 region: CASSIRFGTEAFF. The CDR3 region has the DNA TGTGCCAGCAGTATCAGATTTGGCACTGAAGCTTTCTTT.

The table lists this clonotype with a few counts. V is TRBV3-1 and J is TRBJ2-1, with 9 positions matching TRBD2. J lost 8 bases, V lost 4 bases, and 6 bases had no gene match. This CDR3 is 14 amino acids long. Germline values: CDR1 LGHDT, CDR2 YNNKEL (reference sequence). CDR3 DNA sequence: TGTGCCAGCAGCCCTCTGGTAGCGGGAGATGAGCAGTTCTTC. As protein: CASSPLVAGDEQFF.

This clonotype was detected once. Since a much larger clone is just one base distant, this may be a read error. V gene TRBV7-2 combines with J gene TRBJ1-3; 7 bases are a match to TRBD1. Germline V gives CDR1 SGHTA, CDR2 FQGNSA. This CDR3 is built from 15 residues. V was clipped by 4 bases and J by 2 bases; unmatched bases: 5. The CDR3: CASSSTTGAGNTIYF. CDR3 coding DNA: TGTGCCAGCAGCTCCACAACAGGGGCTGGAAACACCATATATTTT.

This clonotype has only a few counts. V usage is TRBV24-1 and J usage is TRBJ2-7, with D perhaps TRBD1 or TRBD2 (6 bases each). Germline CDR1 and CDR2: KGHDR and SFDVKD. V was shortened by 4 bases and J by 2 bases, with 14 bases between the two germline ends. This CDR3 region has 15 residues. The DNA for the CDR3 is TGTGCCACCAGTGACCAGGGGAGGCCAACCTACGAGCAGTACTTC. This translates into CATSDQGRPTYEQYF.

This clonotype was counted ten times or more. The CDR3 nucleotides are TGTGCCAGCAGTCCTCCGTCGGGGGGCCCGATCACAGATACGCAGTATTTT. Its protein product is CASSPPSGGPITDTQYF. The chain links TRBV28 to TRBJ2-3; D is possibly TRBD2 (7 bases). Trimming took 5 bases from V and 2 from J, leaving 20 bases between them. The CDR3 is made up of 17 amino acids. Germline V gene lookup returns CDR1 MDHEN and CDR2 SYDVKM.

The CDR3 spells CASSPGQGPDWWNEQFF. CDR3 in DNA: TGTGCCAGCAGTCCAGGACAGGGGCCCGATTGGTGGAATGAGCAGTTCTTC. The V call is TRBV7-2, the J call TRBJ2-1; 9 positions agree with TRBD1. The V and J ends lost 6 bases and 7 bases, in that order; junction bases with no gene match: 16. The CDR3 extends over 17 amino acids. CDR1 SGHTA and CDR2 FQGNSA come from the germline V gene.

The sample holds many counts of this clonotype. The V and J genes are TRBV6-5 and TRBJ2-1; D is ambiguous. The CDR3 sequence is 15 residues long. The V end lost 2 bases, the J end lost 0 bases, and 8 bases lay between the germline ends. Germline V CDR1 and CDR2: MNHEY, SVGAGI. This CDR3 is CASSYAAGSYNEQFF. DNA of the CDR3: TGTGCCAGCAGTTACGCAGCAGGCTCCTACAATGAGCAGTTCTTC.

This clonotype was counted at least ten times. The chain is built from TRBV5-1 and TRBJ2-7; 9 nucleotides line up with TRBD1. Germline-derived CDR1 and CDR2 are SGHRS and YFSETQ. The CDR3 is 14 residues long. V shed 5 bases and J 7 bases; nucleotides not matched to a gene: 10. CDR3 residues: CASSRTGTGLEQYF. The CDR3 region has the DNA TGCGCCAGCAGTCGGACCGGGACAGGGTTGGAGCAGTACTTC.

This clonotype was recorded many times. The rearrangement links TRBV7-3 to TRBJ2-2; D unresolved. V was shortened by 5 bases and J by 3 bases, with 13 bases between the two germline ends. Germline CDR1 SGHTA, CDR2 FQGTGA. This CDR3 spans 15 amino acids. CDR3 sequence: CASSPHYTYTGELFF. The DNA for the CDR3 is TGTGCCAGCAGCCCCCATTACACCTACACCGGGGAGCTGTTTTTT. Based on the CDR3 plus reference TRBV7-3 and TRBJ2-2, the full variable domain is GAGVSQTPSNKVTEKGKYVELRCDPISGHTALYWYRQSLGQGPEFLIYFQGTGAADDSGLPNDRFFAVRPEGSVSTLKIQRTERGDSAVYLCASSPHYTYTGELFFGEGSRLTVL.

This clonotype has at least ten counts. The CDR3 DNA is TGTGCCAGCAGCTTATCGATCGGGGACCCGACAGATACGCAGTATTTT. Encoded protein: CASSLSIGDPTDTQYF. The rearrangement links TRBV7-6 to TRBJ2-3, with D tentatively TRBD1 or TRBD2 (5 bases each). The CDR3 runs 16 residues. Germline V CDR1 and CDR2: SGHVS, FNYEAQ. Trimming removed 2 bases from V and 3 bases from J, with 15 bases in between.

As concerns this clonotype: An end of the junction does not agree with germline; a read error may underlie this. The chain's CDR3 is CASSLAGGPGETQYF. The CDR3 DNA reads as TGTGCCAGCAGCCTAGCGGGAGGGCCGGGAGAGACCCAGTACTTC. The chain uses TRBV7-9 and TRBJ2-5; 12 bases align to TRBD2. Looked up from germline, CDR1 is SEHNR and CDR2 is FQNEAQ (reference sequence). There are 15 residues in the CDR3.

This clonotype was detected ten times or more. V is TRBV27 and J is TRBJ2-2, with 10 bases matching TRBD1. CDR1 MNHEY and CDR2 SMNVEV come from the germline V gene (reference sequence). This CDR3 has 14 amino acids. With 5 bases clipped from V and 7 bases from J, the junction kept 4 bases outside the gene matches. This CDR3 reads CASSAGQGHGELFF. CDR3 nucleotides: TGTGCCAGCAGTGCGGGACAGGGGCACGGGGAGCTGTTTTTT.

The V call is TRBV19, the J call TRBJ2-5; the match to TRBD1 covers 10 bases. V lost 10 bases and J lost 4; bases outside the gene matches: 6. The CDR3 extends over 13 amino acids. From germline, CDR1 is LNHDA and CDR2 SQIVND (reference sequence). The CDR3 DNA follows: TGTGCCACCGGGACAGGGGTCGGAGAGACCCAGTACTTC. Translating gives CATGTGVGETQYF.

The sample holds many counts of this clonotype. The V and J genes are TRBV20-1 and TRBJ2-7; 7 nucleotides align to TRBD1. V dropped 6 bases and J dropped 4; count of bases not matched to a gene: 12. This CDR3 spans 14 amino acids. Germline CDR1 is DFQATT and CDR2 is SNEGSKA (reference sequence). The CDR3 loop is CSARHRDSHYEQYF. Here the CDR3 DNA reads TGCAGTGCCAGACATCGGGACAGCCATTACGAGCAGTACTTC.

Many counts were recorded for this clonotype. The chain joins TRBV12-3 or TRBV12-4 to TRBJ2-1; D remains unclear. This CDR3 has 13 amino acids. V lost 5 bases to trimming and J lost 5 bases, with 10 bases between them. The CDR3 sequence: CASSPRNNNEQFF. The CDR3 DNA follows: TGTGCCAGCAGTCCCCGCAACAACAATGAGCAGTTCTTC.

CDR3 amino acids: CASSPLDSRINTGELFF. CDR3 nucleotides: TGTGCCAGCAGCCCTTTAGACAGCCGTATAAACACCGGGGAGCTGTTTTTT. The rearrangement joins TRBV11-2 to TRBJ2-2, with D tentatively TRBD1 (5 bases). This CDR3 comprises 17 residues. The germline CDR1 and CDR2 sequences are SGHAT and FQNNGV. V dropped 5 bases and J dropped 2 bases, with 18 bases sitting between them.